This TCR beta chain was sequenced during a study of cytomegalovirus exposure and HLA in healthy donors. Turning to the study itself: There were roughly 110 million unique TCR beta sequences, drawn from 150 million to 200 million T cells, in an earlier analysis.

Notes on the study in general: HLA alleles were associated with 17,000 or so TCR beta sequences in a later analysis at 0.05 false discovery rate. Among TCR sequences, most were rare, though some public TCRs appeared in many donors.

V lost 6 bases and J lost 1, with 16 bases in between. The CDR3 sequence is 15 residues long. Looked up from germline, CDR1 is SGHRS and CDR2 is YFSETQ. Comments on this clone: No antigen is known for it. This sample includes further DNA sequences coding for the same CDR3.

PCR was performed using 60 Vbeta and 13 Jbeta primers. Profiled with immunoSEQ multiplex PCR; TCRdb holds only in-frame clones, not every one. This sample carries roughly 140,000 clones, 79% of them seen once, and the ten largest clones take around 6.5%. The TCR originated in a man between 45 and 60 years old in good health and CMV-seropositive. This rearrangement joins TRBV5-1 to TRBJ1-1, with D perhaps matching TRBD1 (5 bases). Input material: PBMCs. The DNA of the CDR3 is TGCGCCAGCAATCAAGACGCGGGGGGGAACACTGAAGCTTTCTTT. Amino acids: CASNQDAGGNTEAFF.